This TCR beta chain was captured by sequencing in a study of T cell clonality in common variable immunodeficiency. Germline V CDR1 and CDR2: SGHNT, YYREEE (reference sequence). V lost 3 bases and J lost 5; bases outside the gene matches: 9. The CDR3 totals 15 residues. Each donor provided roughly 4.5 to 9 ml of heparinized whole blood. This clone was recorded at least ten times. The DNA ends 3 residues before the CDR3 does, and the rest of the CDR3 is filled in from the germline J gene. TCRdb's table, derived via immunoSEQ multiplex PCR, lists solely in-frame clones and lacks some. This repertoire holds 57,000 or so clones, and none appear only once.

This clonotype originated in a person aged 18 to 75 in good health. The V gene is TRBV5-4, the J gene TRBJ1-1, with 8 bases lining up with TRBD1. Sequenced: peripheral blood mononuclear cells. CDR3 sequence reads: CASSWAGQGNTEAFF. The sequenced CDR3 bases are TGTGCCAGCAGCTGGGCTGGACAGGGAAATACTGAA.